The 10 T cell receptor beta chains presented below share a single source sample, sequenced in a study of T cells in Graves' hyperthyroidism and ophthalmopathy. There were TCR beta CDR3 regions amplified from RNA transcripts. With the HTBI primer set, the TCR CDR3 went through a first round of RT-PCR. TCRdb called the multiplex PCR reads again in MiXCR, with one record for every CDR3 protein. The sample records about 500,000 distinct CDR3 sequences, under 20% being singletons. Sequenced input: blood. The receptors were gathered from a young woman with Graves' ophthalmopathy.

The chain couples TRBV12-3 or TRBV12-4 to TRBJ2-1; tentatively, D is TRBD2 (7 bases). V lost 5 bases and J 5 bases, leaving 19 bases between the germline ends. The CDR3 covers 16 residues. CDR3 residues: CASSLWQGRANNEQFF. The CDR3 DNA follows: TGTGCCAGCAGTCTATGGCAGGGGAGGGCTAACAATGAGCAGTTCTTC.

DNA of the CDR3: TGTGCCAGCAGCTTGCTTCCGGGGAGGGGGCACGAGCAGTACTTC. Its translation: CASSLLPGRGHEQYF. The chain couples TRBV5-6 to TRBJ2-7; D possibly matches TRBD1 or TRBD2 (7 bases each). This CDR3 comprises 15 residues. Germline CDR1 reads SGHDT; CDR2 reads YYEEEE. V was pared by 1 base and J by 5 bases, with 16 bases between.

As for this clonotype: At one end, the junction sequence differs from germline, possibly due to a read error. This chain links TRBV7-9 with TRBJ2-2; 10 bases align to TRBD1. Germline V gene data show CDR1 as SEHNR and CDR2 as FQNEAQ (reference sequence). CDR3 length: 15 residues. The chain's CDR3 is CASSSDRGYTGELFF. CDR3 sequence (DNA): TGTGCCAGCAGCTCGGACAGGGGGTACACCGGGGAGCTGTTTTTC.

This clonotype came up many times. This chain uses TRBV27 with TRBJ1-2; TRBD1 aligns across 7 bases. Losses at the gene ends were 2 bases for V and 7 bases for J; bases not matched to a gene: 4. CDR1 and CDR2 (germline): MNHEY, SMNVEV (reference sequence). The CDR3 extends over 13 amino acids. The CDR3 protein is CASSLDREFGYTF. Here the CDR3 DNA reads TGTGCCAGCAGTTTAGACAGGGAGTTTGGCTACACCTTC.

Many counts were recorded for this clonotype. The rearrangement uses TRBV6-2 or TRBV6-3 and TRBJ2-7; D remains unclear. Looked up from germline, CDR1 is MNHEY and CDR2 is SVGEGT. Trimming took 6 bases from V and 0 from J, leaving 15 bases between them. The CDR3 covers 15 residues. CDR3 nucleotides: TGTGCCAGCAGCACACCTTTAAGAACCTCCTACGAGCAGTACTTC. It specifies CASSTPLRTSYEQYF.

With respect to this clonotype: Being one base from a much bigger clone, this may be a read error. This rearrangement joins TRBV7-2 to TRBJ2-2; tentatively, D is TRBD1 or TRBD2 (6 bases each). Germline V gene lookup returns CDR1 SGHTA and CDR2 FQGNSA. The V gene lost 5 bases and the J gene lost 6 bases, with 19 bases spanning the gap. The CDR3 runs 16 residues. CDR3 DNA sequence: TGTGCCAGCAGCCCCTCCGGACAGTGGGAGGCCGGGGAGCTGTTTTTT. This sequence encodes CASSPSGQWEAGELFF.

The chain has TRBV19 and TRBJ1-1; D call uncertain. The CDR3 covers 12 residues. With 6 bases removed from V and 7 bases from J, the gap between germline ends came to 12 bases. The V gene's germline CDR1 is LNHDA and CDR2 SQIVND (reference sequence). Here the CDR3 DNA reads TGTGCCAGTAGGATCCCGGGGAATGAAGCTTTCTTT. Encoded protein: CASRIPGNEAFF.

The CDR3 DNA follows: TGTGCCTGGACCCCTCCGACAGATCATGAGCAGTTCTTC. This translates into CAWTPPTDHEQFF. The chain employs TRBV30 and TRBJ2-1, with a weak D call TRBD1 (5 bases). Trimming cost V 4 bases and J 8 bases, with 15 bases left between them. Germline-derived CDR1 and CDR2 are GTSNPN and SVGIG (reference sequence). The CDR3 has 13 amino acids.

This clonotype showed up many times. The genes are TRBV6-1 and TRBJ1-5, with TRBD1 matching 10 bases. The junction had 10 bases not matched to a gene; V was cut back by 6 bases and J by 2 bases. The length of the CDR3 is 17 residues. From germline, CDR1 is MNHNS and CDR2 SASEGT. CDR3 in DNA: TGTGCCAGCAGCAGGACAGGGGGGACCTCAGGCAATCAGCCCCAGCATTTT. Amino acid sequence: CASSRTGGTSGNQPQHF.

V gene TRBV4-1 combines with J gene TRBJ2-2; the D gene is possibly TRBD2 (7 bases). The V gene's germline CDR1 is MGHRA and CDR2 YSYEKL. This CDR3 spans 17 amino acids. V gave up 5 bases and J gave up 7 bases, with 23 bases separating them. For the CDR3, the DNA is TGCGCCAGCAGCACCCGACCGGGGGGCAAGGTTATCGGGGAGCTGTTTTTT. Translating gives CASSTRPGGKVIGELFF.